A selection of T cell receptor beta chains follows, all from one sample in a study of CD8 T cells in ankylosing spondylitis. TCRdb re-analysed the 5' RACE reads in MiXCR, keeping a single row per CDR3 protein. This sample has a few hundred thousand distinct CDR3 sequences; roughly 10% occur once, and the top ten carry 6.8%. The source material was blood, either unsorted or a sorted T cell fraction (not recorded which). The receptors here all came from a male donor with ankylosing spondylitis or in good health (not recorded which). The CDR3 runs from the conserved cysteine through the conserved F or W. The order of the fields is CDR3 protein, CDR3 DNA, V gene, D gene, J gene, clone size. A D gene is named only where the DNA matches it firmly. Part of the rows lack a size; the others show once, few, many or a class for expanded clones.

CDR3 protein: CASSSDGLAGNYEQYF
CDR3 DNA: TGTGCCAGCAGTTCCGACGGACTAGCGGGGAACTACGAGCAGTACTTC
V gene: TRBV27
D gene: TRBD2
J gene: TRBJ2-7
clone size: many

CDR3 protein: CASSLHDRQVGELFF
CDR3 DNA: TGTGCCAGCAGCCTTCACGACAGGCAGGTCGGGGAGCTGTTTTTT
V gene: TRBV5-8
D gene: NA
J gene: TRBJ2-2
clone size: many

CDR3 protein: CASSLSVEGEQYF
CDR3 DNA: TGTGCCAGCAGCTTAAGTGTCGAGGGCGAGCAGTACTTC
V gene: TRBV7-3
D gene: NA
J gene: TRBJ2-7
clone size: many

CDR3 protein: CASSFGGQANYGYTF
CDR3 DNA: TGCGCCAGCAGCTTCGGTGGACAGGCCAACTATGGCTACACCTTC
V gene: TRBV5-1
D gene: TRBD1
J gene: TRBJ1-2
clone size: many

CDR3 protein: CASSQGKYTYEQYF
CDR3 DNA: TGCGCCAGCAGCCAAGGGAAGTACACCTACGAGCAGTACTTC
V gene: TRBV4-1
D gene: NA
J gene: TRBJ2-7
clone size: many

CDR3 protein: CASSLAAATEAFF
CDR3 DNA: TGTGCCAGCAGCTTAGCGGCTGCGACTGAAGCTTTCTTT
V gene: TRBV7-2
D gene: NA
J gene: TRBJ1-1
clone size: many

CDR3 protein: CASSPSGNTGELFF
CDR3 DNA: TGTGCCAGCAGCCCGAGCGGGAACACCGGGGAGCTGTTTTTT
V gene: TRBV12-3/TRBV12-4
D gene: NA
J gene: TRBJ2-2
clone size: many

CDR3 protein: CASSHDGTQETQYF
CDR3 DNA: TGTGCCAGCAGCCATGACGGTACCCAAGAGACCCAGTACTTC
V gene: TRBV9
D gene: NA
J gene: TRBJ2-5
clone size: many

CDR3 protein: CSATPHRGLYYGYTF
CDR3 DNA: TGCAGTGCTACCCCACACAGGGGGCTCTACTATGGCTACACCTTC
V gene: TRBV20-1
D gene: TRBD1
J gene: TRBJ1-2
clone size: many

CDR3 protein: CASSWGGESSGNTGELFF
CDR3 DNA: TGTGCCAGCAGTTGGGGCGGAGAATCTAGCGGGAACACCGGGGAGCTGTTTTTT
V gene: TRBV6-5
D gene: TRBD2
J gene: TRBJ2-2
clone size: many

CDR3 protein: CASSQDLGSLATDTQYF
CDR3 DNA: TGTGCCAGCAGCCAAGATCTAGGATCTCTAGCCACAGATACGCAGTATTTT
V gene: TRBV3-1
D gene: NA
J gene: TRBJ2-3
clone size: NA

CDR3 protein: CASNFGGQETQYF
CDR3 DNA: TGTGCCAGCAACTTCGGCGGTCAAGAGACCCAGTACTTC
V gene: TRBV12-3/TRBV12-4
D gene: NA
J gene: TRBJ2-5
clone size: few

CDR3 protein: CASSIGAGGYEQYF
CDR3 DNA: TGCGCCAGCAGCATTGGCGCTGGCGGGTACGAGCAGTACTTC
V gene: TRBV5-1
D gene: NA
J gene: TRBJ2-7
clone size: many

CDR3 protein: CASSFLPEAFF
CDR3 DNA: TGTGCCAGCAGCTTCCTACCTGAAGCTTTCTTT
V gene: TRBV7-9
D gene: NA
J gene: TRBJ1-1
clone size: few

CDR3 protein: CASSLGQWELFF
CDR3 DNA: TGTGCCAGCAGCTTAGGCCAGTGGGAACTGTTTTTT
V gene: TRBV7-9
D gene: NA
J gene: TRBJ1-4
clone size: many

CDR3 protein: CSVADRGTEAFF
CDR3 DNA: TGCAGCGTTGCGGACAGGGGTACTGAAGCTTTCTTT
V gene: TRBV29-1
D gene: TRBD1
J gene: TRBJ1-1
clone size: many

CDR3 protein: CASSLAVWGETEAFF
CDR3 DNA: TGTGCCAGCAGCTTAGCTGTTTGGGGGGAGACTGAAGCTTTCTTT
V gene: TRBV7-2
D gene: NA
J gene: TRBJ1-1
clone size: few

CDR3 protein: CASIRVQGDQPQHF
CDR3 DNA: TGTGCCAGCATCCGAGTCCAGGGGGATCAGCCCCAGCATTTT
V gene: TRBV6-1
D gene: TRBD1
J gene: TRBJ1-5
clone size: many